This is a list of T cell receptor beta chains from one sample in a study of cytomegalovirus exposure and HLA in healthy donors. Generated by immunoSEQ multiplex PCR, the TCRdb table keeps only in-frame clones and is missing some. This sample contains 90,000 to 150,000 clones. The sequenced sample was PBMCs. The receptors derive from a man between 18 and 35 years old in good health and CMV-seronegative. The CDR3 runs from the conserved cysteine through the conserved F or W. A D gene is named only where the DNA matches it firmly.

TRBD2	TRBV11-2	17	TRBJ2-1	TGTGCCAGCAGCTTAGATAGGGCTAGCGGCCTGTACAATGAGCAGTTCTTC	CASSLDRASGLYNEQFF
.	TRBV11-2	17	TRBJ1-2	TGTGCCAGCAGCTTAGGGACATTACTGGCGTCTAACTATGGCTACACCTTC	CASSLGTLLASNYGYTF
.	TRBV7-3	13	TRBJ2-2	TGTGCCAGCAGCAGGGGTACGACCGGGGAGCTGTTTTTT	CASSRGTTGELFF
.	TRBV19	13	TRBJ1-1	TGTGCCAGTAACCAACGGGGGAACACTGAAGCTTTCTTT	CASNQRGNTEAFF
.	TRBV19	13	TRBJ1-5	TGTGCCAGTAGAGGGCAGGGGTTTCAGCCCCAGCATTTT	CASRGQGFQPQHF
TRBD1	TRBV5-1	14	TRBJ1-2	TGCGCCAGCAGCCCCTCCGGGACAGATTATGGCTACACCTTC	CASSPSGTDYGYTF
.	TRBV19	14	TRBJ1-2	TGTGCCAGTAGTATTCCCGGGGGTAACCCTGGCTACACCTTC	CASSIPGGNPGYTF
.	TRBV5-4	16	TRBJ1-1	TGTGCCAGCAGCTTGGCGGGGGGATTGGTTATTACTGAAGCTTTCTTT	CASSLAGGLVITEAFF
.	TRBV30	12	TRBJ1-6	TGTGCCTCGGGGGGGATTAATTCACCCCTCCACTTT	CASGGINSPLHF
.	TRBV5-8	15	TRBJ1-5	TGTGCCAGCAGCTCGTGGGGGCAGGGGAATCAGCCCCAGCATTTT	CASSSWGQGNQPQHF
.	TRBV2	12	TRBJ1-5	TGTGCCAGCCGCCAGAGCAATCAGCCCCAGCATTTT	CASRQSNQPQHF
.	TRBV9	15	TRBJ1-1	TGTGCCAGCAGCCTCTCCGGACAGTCGAACACTGAAGCTTTCTTT	CASSLSGQSNTEAFF
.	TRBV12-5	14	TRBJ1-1	TGTGCTAGTGGGGATGACAGGTTGAACACTGAAGCTTTCTTT	CASGDDRLNTEAFF
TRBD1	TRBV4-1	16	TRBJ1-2	TGCGCCAGCAGCCAACCGGGACAGGCGCCTCTTGCTGGCTACACCTTC	CASSQPGQAPLAGYTF
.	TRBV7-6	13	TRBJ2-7	TGTGCCAGCAGCCTTGCGCTCTCCTACGAGCAGTACTTC	CASSLALSYEQYF
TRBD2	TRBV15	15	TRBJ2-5	TGTGCCACCAGCAGGGCGGGGGGCGGGGGAGAGACCCAGTACTTC	CATSRAGGGGETQYF
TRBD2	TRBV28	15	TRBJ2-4	TGTGCCAGCAGTTTGTTGGCGGGAGGGTTAAACATTCAGTACTTC	CASSLLAGGLNIQYF
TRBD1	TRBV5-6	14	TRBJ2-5	TGTGCCAGCAGCCCGACAGGGGTGGGAGAGACCCAGTACTTC	CASSPTGVGETQYF
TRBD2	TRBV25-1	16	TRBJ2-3	TGTGCCAGCAGTGAATCGGGAGCGGGAGTAGTAGATACGCAGTATTTT	CASSESGAGVVDTQYF
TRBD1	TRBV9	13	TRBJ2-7	TGTGCCAGCAGCACCGGGACAGGGGAAGGACAGTACTTC	CASSTGTGEGQYF
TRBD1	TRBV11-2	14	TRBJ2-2	TGTGCCAGCAGCTTAGCTACAGGGGGCGGGGAGCTGTTTTTT	CASSLATGGGELFF
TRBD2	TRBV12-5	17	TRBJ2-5	TGTGCTAGTGGTTTTCACACCTTAGCGGGGGGGCACGAGACCCAGTACTTC	CASGFHTLAGGHETQYF
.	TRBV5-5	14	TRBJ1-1	TGTGCCAGCAGCTTGGCCAGGGGGAACACTGAAGCTTTCTTT	CASSLARGNTEAFF
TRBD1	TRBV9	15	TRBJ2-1	TGTGCCAGCAGCACCCGGGACAGGCTCTACAATGAGCAGTTCTTC	CASSTRDRLYNEQFF
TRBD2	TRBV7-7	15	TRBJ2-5	TGTGCTAGCAGCCACCGACTAGCTGCCCAAGAGACCCAGTACTTC	CASSHRLAAQETQYF
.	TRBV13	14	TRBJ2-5	TGTGCCAGCAGCATACGGGGTAGACAAGAGACCCAGTACTTC	CASSIRGRQETQYF
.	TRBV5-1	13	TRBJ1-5	TGCGCCAGCAGCTTTGGGCCGAATCAGCCCCAGCATTTT	CASSFGPNQPQHF
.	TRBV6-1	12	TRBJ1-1	TGTGCCAGCTTCCCTCCGAACACTGAAGCTTTCTTT	CASFPPNTEAFF
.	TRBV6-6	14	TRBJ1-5	TGTGCCAGCAGTTATTCCGCGGGGGATCAGCCCCAGCATTTT	CASSYSAGDQPQHF
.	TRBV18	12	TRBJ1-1	TGTGCCAGCTCCCAGGAAGTCCGTCAAGCTTTCTTT	CASSQEVRQAFF
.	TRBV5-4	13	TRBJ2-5	TGTGCCAGCAGCCCCGGGGTACAAGAGACCCAGTACTTC	CASSPGVQETQYF
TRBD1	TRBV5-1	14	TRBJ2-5	TGCGCCAGCAGCTTGGGGGACAGGCACGAGACCCAGTACTTC	CASSLGDRHETQYF
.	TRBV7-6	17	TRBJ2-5	TGTGCCAGCAGCTTTAACTTATTCACGGTACCGCAAGAGACCCAGTACTTC	CASSFNLFTVPQETQYF
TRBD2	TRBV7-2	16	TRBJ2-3	TGTGCCAGCAACTTAGCACTAGCGGGAGGTTCAGATACGCAGTATTTT	CASNLALAGGSDTQYF
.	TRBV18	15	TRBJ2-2	TGTGCCAGCTCACCCGGGACTTACAACACCGGGGAGCTGTTTTTT	CASSPGTYNTGELFF
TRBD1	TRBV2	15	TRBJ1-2	TGTGCCAGCAGTGAGACGGGACAGGAGAGCCATGGCTACACCTTC	CASSETGQESHGYTF
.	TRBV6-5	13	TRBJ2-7	TGTGCCAGCAGTGACAGAAATACCTACGAGCAGTACTTC	CASSDRNTYEQYF
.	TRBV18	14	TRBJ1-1	TGTGCCAGCTCATCGTCGACAGGGAACACTGAAGCTTTCTTT	CASSSSTGNTEAFF
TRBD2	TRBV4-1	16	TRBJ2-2	TGCGCCAGCAGCCAAAGTAGCGGGGTATCCACCGGGGAGCTGTTTTTT	CASSQSSGVSTGELFF